Ten or more counts support the clone carrying this TCR beta chain. Its antigen is not known. In terms of origin and age, donors were healthy Caucasian individuals from Russia aged roughly 6 to 90. Samples each had at least 6 micrograms of total RNA extracted. The sample comes from a study of blood T cells in healthy people across ages. Study-wide points: Total diversity from one million sequenced T cells was likely underestimated. In these data, TCR beta diversity tracked strongly with naive T cell percentage.

The CDR3 consists of 15 residues. The V gene's germline CDR1 is SNHLY and CDR2 FYNNEI. V was cut by 6 bases and J by 2 bases, with 16 bases left in between. A second PCR of 7 to 11 cycles used a sample-barcoded 5' primer and a J-beta primer mix. TCRdb analysed the 5' RACE reads with MiXCR anew, one entry per CDR3 protein. The sample has approximately 680,000 distinct CDR3 sequences, approximately 30% seen once; the top ten hold less than 20%. The TCR was taken from a woman aged 80 or over in good health. The J gene is TRBJ2-5, the V gene TRBV2; D is uncertain. Sequencing was done on a sample of blood. The CDR3, as DNA: TGTGCCAGCAGGGCCCCCTTTGGCCGGCAAGAGACCCAGTACTTC. As protein: CASRAPFGRQETQYF. Variable domain in full (rest from reference TRBV2 and TRBJ2-5): EPEVTQTPSHQVTQMGQEVILRCVPISNHLYFYWYRQILGQKVEFLVSFYNNEISEKSEIFDDQFSVERPDGSNFTLKIRSTKLEDSAMYFCASRAPFGRQETQYFGPGTRLLVL.